The 31 T cell receptor beta chains presented below share a single source sample, sequenced in a study of blood T cells in healthy people across ages. Then a second PCR, running roughly 6 to 12 cycles, was carried out with a sample-barcoded 5' primer and a J-beta primer mix. TCRdb fed the 5' RACE reads into MiXCR, producing one record per CDR3 protein. The sample yields roughly 730,000 distinct CDR3 sequences, 45% to 70% seen once. The sample was blood. These receptors all stem from a man aged 35-49 years in good health.

This clonotype showed up just a few times. The chain links TRBV15 to TRBJ2-3; 10 bases match TRBD2. Germline trimming cut 1 base from V and 8 bases from J; bases unmatched to any gene: 0. The germline V gene has CDR1 LNHNV and CDR2 YYDKDF (reference sequence). The length of the CDR3 is 13 residues. CDR3 in DNA: TGTGCCACCAGCAGAGGGACTAGCGGTACGCAGTATTTT. This translates into CATSRGTSGTQYF.

The chain has TRBV19 and TRBJ2-5; 7 bases agree with TRBD1. The CDR3 runs to 13 residues. Germline V gene data show CDR1 as LNHDA and CDR2 as SQIVND (reference sequence). V shed 7 bases and J 3 bases; nucleotides not matched to a gene: 5. This chain's CDR3 is CASTGRGKETQYF. The CDR3 region has the DNA TGTGCCAGTACCGGCAGGGGGAAAGAGACCCAGTACTTC.

This clonotype was observed once. This sequence joins TRBV12-3 or TRBV12-4 and TRBJ2-1; D may match TRBD1 or TRBD2 (6 bases each). V lost 3 bases and J lost 15, with 15 bases in between. The CDR3 has 12 amino acids. The CDR3 DNA reads TGTGCCAGCAGTTTTGGGGGGCAGGGTTGGTTCTTC. Translation gives CASSFGGQGWFF.

This sequence joins TRBV7-9 and TRBJ2-7; 8 bases are shared with TRBD2. There are 15 residues in the CDR3. Germline CDR1 reads SEHNR; CDR2 reads FQNEAQ (reference sequence). V lost 5 bases and J lost 2; bases outside the gene matches: 8. This CDR3 is CASSPGGLRTYEQYF. The CDR3, as DNA: TGTGCCAGCAGCCCGGGGGGGTTGCGAACCTACGAGCAGTACTTC.

The CDR3 sequence: CASSRVAGASTDTQYF. DNA of the CDR3: TGTGCCAGCAGTCGGGTAGCGGGAGCTAGCACAGATACGCAGTATTTT. The V and J genes are TRBV6-6 and TRBJ2-3; 9 bases line up with TRBD2. The ends lost 5 bases at V and 0 bases at J; junction bases unmatched: 6. The V gene's germline CDR1 is MNHNY and CDR2 SVGAGI (reference sequence). The CDR3 extends over 16 amino acids.

J is TRBJ1-1 and V is TRBV7-3; a weak D match, TRBD1 (6 bases). This CDR3 contains 16 residues. Germline V gene lookup returns CDR1 SGHTA and CDR2 FQGTGA. V shed 1 base and J shed 0 bases, with 12 bases lying between them. Written as DNA, the CDR3 is TGTGCCAGCAGCTTAAGCAGGGGCGGAATGAACACTGAAGCTTTCTTT. It encodes CASSLSRGGMNTEAFF.

CDR3 DNA sequence: TGCAGTGCTAGACTTCAGGGGCCTTACACTGAAGCTTTCTTT. This sequence encodes CSARLQGPYTEAFF. The chain is built from TRBV20-1 and TRBJ1-1; D is perhaps TRBD1 (6 bases). The germline V and J ends were trimmed by 2 bases and 3 bases, with 13 bases remaining between them. Germline V CDR1 and CDR2: DFQATT, SNEGSKA (reference sequence). The CDR3 covers 14 residues.

The rearrangement links TRBV28 to TRBJ2-6, with 7 bases matching TRBD1. V lost 6 bases to trimming and J lost 0 bases; unmatched junction nucleotides: 8. Per the germline V gene, CDR1 is MDHEN and CDR2 is SYDVKM. CDR3 length: 17 residues. Written as DNA, the CDR3 is TGTGCCAGCAGAACCCCGGGACAGCTCTCTGGGGCCAACGTCCTGACTTTC. Its translation: CASRTPGQLSGANVLTF.

This clonotype was seen a handful of times. The V call is TRBV6-5, the J call TRBJ1-1; the D gene is possibly TRBD1 (5 bases). The CDR3 length is 14 residues. Germline CDR1 reads MNHEY; CDR2 reads SVGAGI. V gave up 6 bases and J gave up 7 bases, with 18 bases separating them. CDR3 DNA: TGTGCCAGCAGCCCGACGCAGGGTCCTGATGAAGCTTTCTTT. It translates to CASSPTQGPDEAFF.

The J gene is TRBJ2-6, the V gene TRBV6-2 or TRBV6-3; 10 positions match TRBD1. The germline V gene has CDR1 MNHEY and CDR2 SVGEGT. The ends lost 8 bases at V and 2 bases at J; junction bases unmatched: 9. This CDR3 comprises 17 residues. CDR3 residues: CASQPDRGHPGANVLTF. The CDR3 bases are TGTGCCAGCCAACCCGACAGGGGGCATCCTGGGGCCAACGTCCTGACTTTC.

The CDR3 spells CASSPDLMNQPQHF. DNA of the CDR3: TGTGCCAGCAGCCCGGACCTTATGAATCAGCCCCAGCATTTT. The chain has TRBV3-1 and TRBJ1-5; D is undetermined. V was pared by 4 bases and J by 4 bases, with 11 bases between. This CDR3 has 14 residues. Germline V gene data show CDR1 as LGHDT and CDR2 as YNNKEL (reference sequence).

This clonotype turned up a few times. The chain employs TRBV18 and TRBJ2-7; 9 positions match TRBD1. This CDR3 has 15 amino acids. Germline V CDR1 and CDR2: KGHSH, LQKENI. Trimming cost V 3 bases and J 7 bases; bases outside gene matches: 10. The CDR3 DNA reads as TGTGCCAGCTCACCTGGGACAGGGAGTATGGGGGAGCAGTACTTC. This sequence encodes CASSPGTGSMGEQYF. Combining the CDR3 with reference TRBV18 and TRBJ2-7 gives the whole variable domain NAGVMQNPRHLVRRRGQEARLRCSPMKGHSHVYWYRQLPEEGLKFMVYLQKENIIDESGMPKERFSAEFPKEGPSILRIQQVVRGDSAAYFCASSPGTGSMGEQYFGPGTRLTVT.

The chain uses TRBV7-2 and TRBJ2-3; D possibly corresponds to TRBD1 (6 bases). V lost 4 bases to trimming and J lost 5 bases, with 22 bases between them. Germline V gene sequence: CDR1 SGHTA, CDR2 FQGNSA. The CDR3 covers 17 residues. The CDR3 reads CASSSFPGTPRGDTQYF. The CDR3, as DNA: TGTGCCAGCAGCTCCTTTCCCGGGACGCCCAGGGGAGATACGCAGTATTTT.

The rearrangement joins TRBV6-5 to TRBJ2-3; weak D call: TRBD1 (5 bases). V dropped 6 bases and J dropped 2 bases, with 18 bases sitting between them. The length of the CDR3 is 16 residues. CDR1 MNHEY and CDR2 SVGAGI come from the germline V gene. CDR3 DNA: TGTGCCAGCAGGTTAGAGACAGCGTCTTACACAGATACGCAGTATTTT. It codes for CASRLETASYTDTQYF.

The chain has TRBV7-8 and TRBJ2-1; tentative D call: TRBD2 (6 bases). Per the germline V gene, CDR1 is SGHVS and CDR2 is FQNEAQ. The V and J ends lost 10 bases and 7 bases respectively, with 23 bases between them. The CDR3 has 15 amino acids. The CDR3 spells CATEPNRDWRNEQFF. The DNA for the CDR3 is TGTGCCACCGAACCGAACCGGGACTGGAGGAATGAGCAGTTCTTC. Variable domain in full (rest from reference TRBV7-8 and TRBJ2-1): GAGVSQSPRYKVAKRGQDVALRCDPISGHVSLFWYQQALGQGPEFLTYFQNEAQLDKSGLPSDRFFAERPEGSVSTLKIQRTQQEDSAVYLCATEPNRDWRNEQFFGPGTRLTVL.

Many counts were recorded for this clonotype. V is TRBV11-1 and J is TRBJ2-6, with 15 bases aligning to TRBD2. Germline V gene data show CDR1 as SGHAT and CDR2 as FQDESV (reference sequence). V was pared by 5 bases and J by 0 bases, with 14 bases of the junction left unmatched. The CDR3 consists of 22 residues. CDR3 sequence: CASSTGLAGGLTPTSGANVLTF. In nucleotides, the CDR3 is TGTGCCAGCAGCACGGGACTAGCGGGAGGCCTAACGCCTACCTCTGGGGCCAACGTCCTGACTTTC.

The rearrangement joins TRBV7-9 to TRBJ2-7, with D possibly called TRBD1 or TRBD2 (5 bases each). Germline V gives CDR1 SEHNR, CDR2 FQNEAQ (reference sequence). The CDR3 has 15 amino acids. V was clipped by 5 bases and J by 1 base, with 15 bases between them. The CDR3 spells CASSRGTDSSYEQYF. For the CDR3, the DNA is TGTGCCAGCAGCCGAGGGACGGATTCTTCCTACGAGCAGTACTTC.

The chain employs TRBV7-2 and TRBJ1-6; D is unresolved. The CDR3 has 15 residues. Germline values: CDR1 SGHTA, CDR2 FQGNSA. V shed 1 base and J shed 0 bases, with 4 bases lying between them. CDR3 sequence: CASSLVGSYNSPLHF. CDR3 nucleotides: TGTGCCAGCAGCTTAGTCGGCTCCTATAATTCACCCCTCCACTTT. The variable domain in full, completed from reference TRBV7-2 and TRBJ1-6, reads GAGVSQSPSNKVTEKGKDVELRCDPISGHTALYWYRQSLGQGLEFLIYFQGNSAPDKSGLPSDRFSAERTGGSVSTLTIQRTQQEDSAVYLCASSLVGSYNSPLHFGNGTRLTVT.

This clonotype was seen ten or more times. The chain couples TRBV9 to TRBJ1-4; 10 bases map to TRBD1. The CDR3 extends over 17 amino acids. V dropped 0 bases and J dropped 7; count of bases not matched to a gene: 9. Germline V gives CDR1 SGDLS, CDR2 YYNGEE. In nucleotides, the CDR3 is TGTGCCAGCAGCGTAGGAGTGACAGGGGGCGCGGGTGAAAAACTGTTTTTT. Protein: CASSVGVTGGAGEKLFF.

The V gene is TRBV29-1, the J gene TRBJ2-3, with TRBD2 identical over 8 bases. The CDR3 spans 15 residues. CDR1 is SQVTM, CDR2 ANQGSEA, per germline. The V segment lost 7 bases and the J segment 9 bases; nucleotides outside the gene matches: 18. The CDR3 loop reads CSASPVAGRQGTQYF. The CDR3 DNA reads TGCAGCGCTTCGCCGGTAGCGGGGCGGCAGGGAACGCAGTATTTT.

The chain is built from TRBV30 and TRBJ1-5, with no clear D. CDR3 length: 14 residues. V was pared by 2 bases and J by 0 bases, with 8 bases between. Germline CDR1 GTSNPN, CDR2 SVGIG (reference sequence). As DNA, the CDR3 is TGTGCCTGGAGTTTAACACATAGCAATCAGCCCCAGCATTTT. Translated: CAWSLTHSNQPQHF.

The CDR3 protein is CASSIGLTSSYEQYF. CDR3 DNA sequence: TGTGCCAGCAGCATAGGGTTGACTAGCTCCTACGAGCAGTACTTC. The V gene is TRBV7-2, the J gene TRBJ2-7, with D maybe TRBD2 (6 bases). Germline assignment: CDR1 SGHTA and CDR2 FQGNSA. V lost 5 bases and J 0 bases, leaving 14 bases between the germline ends. The CDR3 spans 15 residues.

This sequence joins TRBV6-1 and TRBJ1-2, with 7 bases lining up with TRBD1. The CDR3 has 17 residues. The germline gives CDR1 MNHNS, CDR2 SASEGT. With 7 bases clipped from V and 0 bases from J, the junction kept 14 bases outside the gene matches. The CDR3 DNA reads as TGTGCCAGCACCGAGGGACAGCCCCTTCCTTCTAACTATGGCTACACCTTC. Protein: CASTEGQPLPSNYGYTF.

V gene TRBV10-3 combines with J gene TRBJ1-1; D is unresolved. This CDR3 has 13 amino acids. V lost 0 bases and J lost 7, with 9 bases in between. Looked up from germline, CDR1 is ENHRY and CDR2 is SYGVKD. This CDR3 reads CAISESTSYEAFF. For the CDR3, the DNA is TGTGCCATCAGTGAGTCGACAAGCTATGAAGCTTTCTTT.

In its sample, this clonotype was seen a few times. Here the CDR3 reads CASSLASQRYQETQYF. The CDR3 bases are TGTGCCAGCAGCTTAGCGAGCCAGAGGTACCAAGAGACCCAGTACTTC. V gene TRBV7-2 combines with J gene TRBJ2-5; D is ambiguous. Between the trimmed V and J ends, which lost 0 bases and 0 bases, there was a span of 11 bases. Germline CDR1 is SGHTA and CDR2 is FQGNSA. The CDR3 consists of 16 residues. Full variable domain (rest looked up from reference TRBV7-2 and TRBJ2-5): GAGVSQSPSNKVTEKGKDVELRCDPISGHTALYWYRQSLGQGLEFLIYFQGNSAPDKSGLPSDRFSAERTGGSVSTLTIQRTQQEDSAVYLCASSLASQRYQETQYFGPGTRLLVL.

The gene calls are TRBV7-8 and TRBJ2-1, with 11 bases lining up with TRBD2. CDR3 size: 14 residues. From germline, CDR1 is SGHVS and CDR2 FQNEAQ. J lost 7 bases, V lost 6 bases, and 5 bases had no gene match. The DNA for the CDR3 is TGTGCCAGCAGTATAGCGGGGGGGCTAAATGAGCAGTTCTTC. Its translation: CASSIAGGLNEQFF.

The J gene is TRBJ1-5, the V gene TRBV23-1; D is uncertain. TRBV23-1 qualifies as an ORF whose function is uncertain. This CDR3 has 15 amino acids. V was shortened by 6 bases and J by 2 bases, with 14 bases between the two germline ends. The CDR3 here is CASSLARARNQPQHF. In nucleotides, the CDR3 is TGCGCCAGCAGCCTAGCCCGGGCTCGCAATCAGCCCCAGCATTTT.

This clonotype was seen a few times. J is TRBJ2-5 and V is TRBV28, with D perhaps TRBD1 or TRBD2 (5 bases each). V dropped 6 bases and J dropped 2 bases, with 16 bases sitting between them. This CDR3 has 15 residues. Per the germline V gene, CDR1 is MDHEN and CDR2 is SYDVKM. The CDR3 DNA reads TGTGCCAGCAGCGTAATAGGGGACGGGCAAGAGACCCAGTACTTC. Protein product: CASSVIGDGQETQYF. Based on the CDR3 plus reference TRBV28 and TRBJ2-5, the full variable domain is DVKVTQSSRYLVKRTGEKVFLECVQDMDHENMFWYRQDPGLGLRLIYFSYDVKMKEKGDIPEGYSVSREKKERFSLILESASTNQTSMYLCASSVIGDGQETQYFGPGTRLLVL.

This clonotype has just a few counts. The chain joins TRBV9 to TRBJ2-6; D may correspond to TRBD1 or TRBD2 (5 bases each). CDR3 length: 16 residues. CDR1 SGDLS and CDR2 YYNGEE come from the germline V gene. With 4 bases removed from V and 0 bases from J, the gap between germline ends came to 11 bases. The CDR3, as DNA: TGTGCCAGCAGCCCCCGGGACGGCTCTGGGGCCAACGTCCTGACTTTC. This gives the protein CASSPRDGSGANVLTF.

This clonotype was seen only a few times. The V gene is TRBV7-2, the J gene TRBJ2-1, with 9 positions matching TRBD1. Germline trimming cut 5 bases from V and 15 bases from J; bases unmatched to any gene: 8. The CDR3 runs 12 residues. CDR1 SGHTA and CDR2 FQGNSA come from the germline V gene. CDR3 sequence reads: CASSGGQGEGFF. The DNA for the CDR3 is TGTGCCAGCAGCGGGGGACAGGGAGAAGGGTTCTTC.

The chain employs TRBV12-3 or TRBV12-4 and TRBJ1-2; D not certain. The CDR3 totals 13 residues. The V end lost 6 bases, the J end lost 6 bases, and 14 bases lay between the germline ends. The CDR3 loop reads CASRQAPANGYTF. The CDR3 DNA sequence: TGTGCCAGCAGGCAGGCACCTGCGAATGGCTACACCTTC.